The 29 T cell receptor beta chains given below trace back to one sample, sequenced in a study of early T cells in non-severe SARS-CoV-2 infection. TCRdb called the 5' RACE reads again in MiXCR, with one record for every CDR3 protein. Of 70,000 to 90,000 distinct CDR3 sequences in the sample, around 11% were seen once. The sample comprised whole blood. These receptors all come from an adult who was a healthcare worker with PCR-confirmed SARS-CoV-2 infection or an uninfected control (not recorded which).

The rearrangement links TRBV12-3 or TRBV12-4 to TRBJ2-7, with 10 bases fitting TRBD1. V lost 7 bases and J lost 5; bases outside the gene matches: 14. The CDR3 covers 16 residues. The CDR3 bases are TGTGCCAGCACCCGGGTGGCGGGACAGGGGATCCACGAGCAGTACTTC. It is translated as CASTRVAGQGIHEQYF.

This clonotype was seen ten or more times. V and J are TRBV5-5 and TRBJ2-7; 9 nucleotides agree with TRBD1. Germline values: CDR1 SGHKS, CDR2 YYEKEE (reference sequence). The CDR3 is 14 residues long. The junction had 4 bases not matched to a gene; V was cut back by 4 bases and J by 2 bases. The DNA for the CDR3 is TGTGCCAGCAGCGTGACAGGGGGTCCCTACGAGCAGTACTTC. Translating gives CASSVTGGPYEQYF. Using reference TRBV5-5 and TRBJ2-7 for the parts outside the CDR3, the full variable domain is DAGVTQSPTHLIKTRGQQVTLRCSPISGHKSVSWYQQVLGQGPQFIFQYYEKEERGRGNFPDRFSARQFPNYSSELNVNALLLGDSALYLCASSVTGGPYEQYFGPGTRLTVT.

This clonotype has ten or more counts. This sequence joins TRBV18 and TRBJ1-2; D not resolved. The length of the CDR3 is 16 residues. Germline values: CDR1 KGHSH, CDR2 LQKENI. Trimming removed 2 bases at V and 6 bases at J, with 19 bases between. CDR3 in DNA: TGTGCCAGCTCACCAGCGTCGGCAAGGCTTTTTGATGGCTACACCTTC. Its translation is CASSPASARLFDGYTF.

The chain joins TRBV7-2 to TRBJ2-3; weak D call: TRBD2 (6 bases). The length of the CDR3 is 17 residues. Germline V gene lookup returns CDR1 SGHTA and CDR2 FQGNSA. V was trimmed by 2 bases and J by 4 bases, leaving 19 bases between them. The CDR3 spells CASSLTGSPSGADTQYF. The CDR3, as DNA: TGTGCCAGCAGCTTAACCGGGAGCCCTTCAGGCGCAGATACGCAGTATTTT.

This clonotype was found a few times. The V gene is TRBV4-3, the J gene TRBJ2-7; D may be TRBD1 or TRBD2 (5 bases each). The germline CDR1 and CDR2 sequences are LGHNA and YSLEER. The CDR3 is made up of 15 amino acids. V was pared by 4 bases and J by 3 bases, with 16 bases between. In nucleotides, the CDR3 is TGCGCCAGCAGCCTCAGCCAGGGACGCAGCTACGAGCAGTACTTC. Protein sequence: CASSLSQGRSYEQYF.

The chain recombines TRBV20-1 with TRBJ1-4; maybe TRBD1 (5 bases). Germline-derived CDR1 and CDR2 are DFQATT and SNEGSKA (reference sequence). Trimming pared 7 bases from V and 8 bases from J, leaving 11 bases between. The CDR3 sequence is 11 residues long. The chain's CDR3 is CSGQGNEKLFF. The CDR3 DNA sequence: TGCAGTGGGCAGGGTAACGAAAAACTGTTTTTT.

In this sample, this clonotype turned up a few times. The chain carries TRBV7-6 and TRBJ1-5; TRBD1 might be the D (5 bases). V shed 1 base and J shed 6 bases, with 16 bases lying between them. This CDR3 comprises 16 residues. CDR1 is SGHVS, CDR2 FNYEAQ, per germline. The CDR3 nucleotides are TGTGCCAGCAGCTTAGGGGGACGAGTGTCGGGTCAGCCCCAGCATTTT. Amino acid sequence: CASSLGGRVSGQPQHF.

The rearrangement joins TRBV10-3 to TRBJ2-3; 8 bases align to TRBD2. The CDR3 contains 15 residues. J lost 8 bases, V lost 3 bases, and 10 bases had no gene match. Germline values: CDR1 ENHRY, CDR2 SYGVKD. The CDR3 loop reads CAISDSGLDDGTQYF. The CDR3 bases are TGTGCCATCAGTGACTCGGGACTAGATGATGGTACGCAGTATTTT.

The table lists this clonotype with a few counts. The genes are TRBV11-2 and TRBJ2-5; D ambiguous. Germline lookup yields CDR1 SGHAT and CDR2 FQNNGV. There are 13 residues in the CDR3. V shed 3 bases and J shed 2 bases, with 7 bases lying between them. CDR3 in DNA: TGTGCCAGCAGCTTGATAAGACAAGAGACCCAGTACTTC. Translated, it gives CASSLIRQETQYF.

This clonotype has more than one count but fewer than ten. The CDR3 spells CASSLVTGGGQPQHF. In nucleotides, the CDR3 is TGTGCCAGCAGCTTAGTGACAGGGGGGGGTCAGCCCCAGCATTTT. This sequence joins TRBV7-2 and TRBJ1-5; 9 bases are a match to TRBD1. Germline CDR1 is SGHTA and CDR2 is FQGNSA. The V gene end was trimmed by 1 base and the J gene end by 6 bases; junction bases not matched to a gene: 4. The CDR3 is 15 residues long. The whole variable domain, remainder taken from reference TRBV7-2 and TRBJ1-5, is GAGVSQSPSNKVTEKGKDVELRCDPISGHTALYWYRQSLGQGLEFLIYFQGNSAPDKSGLPSDRFSAERTGGSVSTLTIQRTQQEDSAVYLCASSLVTGGGQPQHFGDGTRLSIL.

This clonotype was seen ten or more times. CDR3 sequence reads: CSVAAQANYGYTF. Written as DNA, the CDR3 is TGCAGCGTTGCGGCACAGGCTAACTATGGCTACACCTTC. The gene calls are TRBV29-1 and TRBJ1-2, with D possibly matching TRBD1 (5 bases). The V gene's germline CDR1 is SQVTM and CDR2 ANQGSEA. The CDR3 is 13 amino acids. Trimming pared 4 bases from V and 0 bases from J, leaving 9 bases between.

This clonotype was seen at least ten times. The chain uses TRBV12-3 or TRBV12-4 and TRBJ1-2, with D unclear. Trimming shortened V by 5 bases and J by 6 bases, and 28 bases separated the two germline ends. The CDR3 is 18 residues long. CDR3 sequence reads: CASSTRTGVWARPNGYTF. In DNA, the CDR3 is TGTGCCAGCAGTACACGGACGGGTGTGTGGGCTAGGCCCAATGGCTACACCTTC.

This clonotype was observed a few times. V and J are TRBV5-1 and TRBJ2-1; the D gene is possibly TRBD2 (6 bases). Trimming removed 2 bases at V and 0 bases at J, with 9 bases between. The CDR3 sequence is 15 residues long. Germline CDR1 is SGHRS and CDR2 is YFSETQ. The CDR3 nucleotides read TGCGCCAGCAGCTTAACTAGCTACTCCTACAATGAGCAGTTCTTC. Translating it yields CASSLTSYSYNEQFF. The full variable domain, rest sourced from reference TRBV5-1 and TRBJ2-1, is KAGVTQTPRYLIKTRGQQVTLSCSPISGHRSVSWYQQTPGQGLQFLFEYFSETQRNKGNFPGRFSGRQFSNSRSEMNVSTLELGDSALYLCASSLTSYSYNEQFFGPGTRLTVL.

CDR3 residues: CSAVGSGVGDTQYF. The CDR3 coding sequence is TGCAGCGCTGTTGGCTCGGGGGTCGGAGATACGCAGTATTTT. The chain carries TRBV29-1 and TRBJ2-3, with a tentative D call TRBD2 (6 bases). Germline loops: CDR1 SQVTM, CDR2 ANQGSEA. CDR3 length: 14 residues. Trimming removed 7 bases at V and 5 bases at J, with 19 bases between.

This clonotype came up a few times. The CDR3 DNA reads TGCAGCGGACTGGACAGGACCTCCTACGAGCAGTACTTC. Amino acids: CSGLDRTSYEQYF. This rearrangement joins TRBV29-1 to TRBJ2-7; TRBD1 matches at 7 bases. CDR1 is SQVTM, CDR2 ANQGSEA, per germline. The CDR3 is made up of 13 amino acids. J lost 0 bases, V lost 7 bases, and 6 bases had no gene match.

This clonotype was found many times. This chain links TRBV2 with TRBJ1-4, with TRBD1 matching 7 bases. J gave up 7 bases and V 5 bases, and 7 bases lay outside the gene matches. The CDR3 length is 14 residues. Germline V CDR1 and CDR2: SNHLY, FYNNEI. The CDR3: CASSQGTVGEKLFF. CDR3 sequence (DNA): TGTGCCAGCAGTCAAGGGACAGTCGGTGAAAAACTGTTTTTT.

A few counts support this clonotype. The chain employs TRBV19 and TRBJ1-5; 7 nucleotides align to TRBD1. Unmatched junction bases numbered 10, after V lost 4 bases and J lost 1 base. CDR1 and CDR2 from the germline V gene are LNHDA and SQIVND (reference sequence). CDR3 length: 17 amino acids. CDR3 DNA: TGTGCCAGTAGTACCCATCAGGGGGTTCGAAGCAATCAGCCCCAGCATTTT. Translated, it gives CASSTHQGVRSNQPQHF.

The rearrangement joins TRBV7-9 to TRBJ2-7; 9 bases match TRBD1. Per germline, CDR1 SEHNR and CDR2 FQNEAQ (reference sequence). CDR3 length: 14 residues. Trimming removed 0 bases from V and 6 bases from J; junction bases left unmatched: 3. CDR3 sequence (DNA): TGTGCCAGCAGCTTAGCGGGGACAGGGTTCGAGCAGTACTTC. Translating it yields CASSLAGTGFEQYF.

The J gene is TRBJ2-1, the V gene TRBV7-9; D is possibly TRBD1 or TRBD2 (6 bases each). The CDR3 length is 15 residues. With 5 bases removed from V and 2 bases from J, the gap between germline ends came to 13 bases. CDR1 is SEHNR and CDR2 is FQNEAQ in the germline V gene (reference sequence). For the CDR3, the DNA is TGTGCCAGCAGCCTACCGGGGGCGCCCTACAATGAGCAGTTCTTC. This gives the protein CASSLPGAPYNEQFF.

The J gene is TRBJ2-3, the V gene TRBV20-1; 11 nucleotides align to TRBD1. The CDR3 loop spans 13 amino acids. CDR1 and CDR2 (germline): DFQATT, SNEGSKA (reference sequence). Trimming took 6 bases from V and 4 from J; bases not matched to a gene: 3. CDR3 amino acids: CSAAGQGADTQYF. The CDR3 region has the DNA TGCAGTGCCGCGGGACAGGGGGCAGATACGCAGTATTTT.

The sample holds many counts of this clonotype. The chain recombines TRBV18 with TRBJ1-2; 10 nucleotides line up with TRBD1. Germline loops: CDR1 KGHSH, CDR2 LQKENI. The CDR3 sequence is 15 residues long. V shed 6 bases and J 2 bases; nucleotides not matched to a gene: 6. For the CDR3, the DNA is TGTGCCAGCTCCCCCGGGACAGGGGCCAACTATGGCTACACCTTC. This codes for CASSPGTGANYGYTF.

There are a few counts of this clonotype. This chain connects TRBV2 to TRBJ1-1; 10 bases are a match to TRBD1. This CDR3 is 15 amino acids long. V lost 3 bases and J lost 6; bases outside the gene matches: 7. The germline gives CDR1 SNHLY, CDR2 FYNNEI. This chain's CDR3 is CASSDSRTGGSEAFF. The CDR3 region has the DNA TGTGCCAGCAGTGATTCCAGGACAGGGGGGTCTGAAGCTTTCTTT.

This clonotype was recorded many times. The chain employs TRBV6-4 and TRBJ1-5; 7 nucleotides match TRBD1. The CDR3 has 17 residues. Germline V lookup: CDR1 MRHNA, CDR2 SNTAGT. J lost 9 bases, V lost 1 base, and 15 bases had no gene match. CDR3 residues: CASSDWTDRPQAGPQHF. CDR3 DNA sequence: TGTGCCAGCAGTGACTGGACGGACAGGCCCCAAGCCGGGCCCCAGCATTTT.

This clonotype turned up a few times. The CDR3 region is CSVEVRGTYNEQFF. The CDR3 DNA is TGCAGCGTTGAAGTGCGGGGAACCTACAATGAGCAGTTCTTC. The chain is built from TRBV29-1 and TRBJ2-1, with a possible D match to TRBD2 (6 bases). V was trimmed by 1 base and J by 2 bases, leaving 9 bases between them. The germline gives CDR1 SQVTM, CDR2 ANQGSEA. The CDR3 runs 14 residues.

This chain uses TRBV2 with TRBJ2-7; TRBD2 matches 8 bases. The germline V gene has CDR1 SNHLY and CDR2 FYNNEI. This CDR3 region has 17 residues. J gave up 1 base and V 1 base, and 9 bases lay outside the gene matches. The CDR3 loop is CASSEGRGGLWSYEQYF. Here the CDR3 DNA reads TGTGCCAGCAGTGAAGGCCGGGGGGGCCTGTGGTCCTACGAGCAGTACTTC.

There are many counts of this clonotype. The genes are TRBV30 and TRBJ1-5; D is unresolved. V was clipped by 3 bases and J by 0 bases, with 6 bases between them. CDR1 is GTSNPN, CDR2 SVGIG, per germline (reference sequence). This CDR3 is built from 13 residues. The CDR3 nucleotides are TGTGCCTGGAGCAAGGGTAGCAATCAGCCCCAGCATTTT. Protein sequence: CAWSKGSNQPQHF.

This chain joins TRBV6-2 or TRBV6-3 and TRBJ2-2; D is undetermined. Per the germline V gene, CDR1 is MNHEY and CDR2 is SVGEGT. Trimming pared 7 bases from V and 1 base from J, leaving 13 bases between. The length of the CDR3 is 15 residues. CDR3 sequence reads: CASTDVSRNTGELFF. The CDR3 DNA reads TGTGCCAGCACCGACGTTTCTCGGAACACCGGGGAGCTGTTTTTT.

There are a few counts of this clonotype. J is TRBJ1-3 and V is TRBV29-1; D may be TRBD1 (6 bases). Germline V gene sequence: CDR1 SQVTM, CDR2 ANQGSEA. This CDR3 has 17 residues. The V end lost 6 bases, the J end lost 0 bases, and 21 bases lay between the germline ends. CDR3: CSVQPLTGLSSGNTIYF. In DNA, the CDR3 is TGCAGCGTACAACCTCTGACAGGTTTAAGCTCTGGAAACACCATATATTTT.

This clonotype was seen a handful of times. The V call is TRBV6-5, the J call TRBJ1-2, with a possible D match to TRBD1 (6 bases). There are 13 residues in the CDR3. The V end was cut by 7 bases, the J end by 8 bases, with 17 bases between. Germline CDR1 and CDR2: MNHEY and SVGAGI. The CDR3 is CASTSYTGYGYTF. The CDR3 nucleotides are TGTGCCAGCACCTCATATACAGGGTACGGCTACACCTTC.